This entry lists 5 T cell receptor beta chains sequenced from one sample in a study of blood T cell repertoires in COVID-19 (dated by TCRdb to the early 2020s). Library generation was performed with the immunoSEQ multiplex PCR assay. TCRdb took over this immuneACCESS table, retaining in-frame rearrangements with V and J assigned. Such tables are incomplete; in checked studies, under half of the missing clones stem from an unresolved V gene, and the remainder is unexplained. Present in this sample are about 250,000 clones, around four fifths of which were seen just once. The ten largest clones capture around 8.9% of the sample. Sequenced: peripheral blood. These receptors all stem from a man aged 35 to 55 with active or convalescent COVID-19.

The chain employs TRBV6-2 or TRBV6-3 and TRBJ2-2; D gene unclear. The CDR3 is 14 amino acids. Per germline, CDR1 MNHEY and CDR2 SVGEGT. V was pared by 6 bases and J by 0 bases, with 8 bases between. The CDR3 bases are TGTGCCAGCAGCCTCGTCTCGAACACCGGGGAGCTGTTTTTT. This encodes CASSLVSNTGELFF.

J is TRBJ2-5 and V is TRBV7-9; 12 bases agree with TRBD2. The V gene's germline CDR1 is SEHNR and CDR2 FQNEAQ (reference sequence). The CDR3 is made up of 15 amino acids. Trimming removed 4 bases from V and 6 bases from J; junction bases left unmatched: 6. CDR3: CASSSRLAGDQTQYF. CDR3 in DNA: TGTGCCAGCAGCTCAAGACTAGCGGGAGATCAGACCCAGTACTTC. The full variable domain, in which reference TRBV7-9 and TRBJ2-5 provide the parts outside the CDR3, is DTGVSQNPRHKITKRGQNVTFRCDPISEHNRLYWYRQTLGQGPEFLTYFQNEAQLEKSRLLSDRFSAERPKGSFSTLEIQRTEQGDSAMYLCASSSRLAGDQTQYFGPGTRLLVL.

This clone was seen many times. The chain employs TRBV11-2 and TRBJ1-2; D may be TRBD1 (6 bases). The CDR3 is 15 residues long. Germline assignment: CDR1 SGHAT and CDR2 FQNNGV. The V end lost 0 bases, the J end lost 6 bases, and 14 bases lay between the germline ends. The CDR3 sequence is CASSLDFGTIDGYTF. The CDR3 DNA is TGTGCCAGCAGCTTAGATTTCGGGACAATCGATGGCTACACCTTC. The entire variable domain, with the rest obtained from reference TRBV11-2 and TRBJ1-2, is as follows: EAGVAQSPRYKIIEKRQSVAFWCNPISGHATLYWYQQILGQGPKLLIQFQNNGVVDDSQLPKDRFSAERLKGVDSTLKIQPAKLEDSAVYLCASSLDFGTIDGYTFGSGTRLTVV.

The V and J genes are TRBV30 and TRBJ1-1, with D uncertain. The length of the CDR3 is 17 residues. V was shortened by 5 bases and J by 0 bases, with 22 bases between the two germline ends. Germline V gene data show CDR1 as GTSNPN and CDR2 as SVGIG (reference sequence). The CDR3 sequence: CAWASGQWFIVNTEAFF. CDR3 nucleotide sequence: TGTGCCTGGGCTAGCGGGCAGTGGTTCATAGTGAACACTGAAGCTTTCTTT. Looking up the rest from reference TRBV30 and TRBJ1-1 gives the full variable domain: SQTIHQWPATLVQPVGSPLSLECTVEGTSNPNLYWYRQAAGRGLQLLFYSVGIGQISSEVPQNLSASRPQDRQFILSSKKLLLSDSGFYLCAWASGQWFIVNTEAFFGQGTRLTVV.

This rearrangement joins TRBV6-2 or TRBV6-3 to TRBJ1-2; D uncertain. This CDR3 is built from 11 residues. Germline loops: CDR1 MNHEY, CDR2 SVGEGT. The V and J ends lost 6 bases and 8 bases respectively, with 10 bases between them. The CDR3 reads CASSSSGGYTF. In DNA, the CDR3 is TGTGCCAGCAGCTCGTCGGGGGGCTACACCTTC.